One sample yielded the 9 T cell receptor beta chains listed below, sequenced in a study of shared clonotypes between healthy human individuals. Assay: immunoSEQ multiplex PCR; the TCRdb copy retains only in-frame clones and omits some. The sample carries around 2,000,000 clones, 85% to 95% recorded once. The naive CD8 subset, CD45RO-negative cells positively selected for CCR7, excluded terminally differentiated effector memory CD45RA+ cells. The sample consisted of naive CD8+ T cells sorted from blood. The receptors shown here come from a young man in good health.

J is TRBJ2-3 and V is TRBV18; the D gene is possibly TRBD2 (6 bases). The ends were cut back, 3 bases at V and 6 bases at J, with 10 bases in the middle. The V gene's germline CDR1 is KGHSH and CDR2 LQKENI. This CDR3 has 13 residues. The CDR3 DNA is TGTGCCAGCTCACCGGAGGGGTCGGATACGCAGTATTTT. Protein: CASSPEGSDTQYF. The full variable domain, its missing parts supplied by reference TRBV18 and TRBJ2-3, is NAGVMQNPRHLVRRRGQEARLRCSPMKGHSHVYWYRQLPEEGLKFMVYLQKENIIDESGMPKERFSAEFPKEGPSILRIQQVVRGDSAAYFCASSPEGSDTQYFGPGTRLTVL.

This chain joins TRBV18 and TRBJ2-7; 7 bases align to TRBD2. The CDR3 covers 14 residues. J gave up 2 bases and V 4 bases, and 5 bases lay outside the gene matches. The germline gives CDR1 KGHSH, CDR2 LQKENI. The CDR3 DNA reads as TGTGCCAGCTCACGCGGGAGCATGACCTACGAGCAGTACTTC. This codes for CASSRGSMTYEQYF. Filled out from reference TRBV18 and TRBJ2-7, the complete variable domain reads NAGVMQNPRHLVRRRGQEARLRCSPMKGHSHVYWYRQLPEEGLKFMVYLQKENIIDESGMPKERFSAEFPKEGPSILRIQQVVRGDSAAYFCASSRGSMTYEQYFGPGTRLTVT.

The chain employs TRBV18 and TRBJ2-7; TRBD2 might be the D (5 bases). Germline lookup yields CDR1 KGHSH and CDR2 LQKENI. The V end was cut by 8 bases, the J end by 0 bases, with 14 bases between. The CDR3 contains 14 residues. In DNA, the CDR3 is TGTGCCAGCCTCGGCCAGGAGGCCTCCTACGAGCAGTACTTC. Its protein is CASLGQEASYEQYF. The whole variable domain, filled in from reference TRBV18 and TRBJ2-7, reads NAGVMQNPRHLVRRRGQEARLRCSPMKGHSHVYWYRQLPEEGLKFMVYLQKENIIDESGMPKERFSAEFPKEGPSILRIQQVVRGDSAAYFCASLGQEASYEQYFGPGTRLTVT.

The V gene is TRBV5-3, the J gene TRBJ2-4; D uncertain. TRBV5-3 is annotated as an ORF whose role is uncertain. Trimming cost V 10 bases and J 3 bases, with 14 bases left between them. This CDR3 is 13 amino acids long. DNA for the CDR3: TGTGCCCCGGGCATTCTGAGCAAAAACATTCAGTACTTC. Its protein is CAPGILSKNIQYF.

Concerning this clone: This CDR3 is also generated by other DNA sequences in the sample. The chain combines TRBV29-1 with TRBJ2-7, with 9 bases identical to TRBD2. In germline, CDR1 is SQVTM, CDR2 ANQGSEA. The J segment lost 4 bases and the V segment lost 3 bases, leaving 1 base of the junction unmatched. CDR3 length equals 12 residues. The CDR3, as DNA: TGCAGCGTTGAGCGGGAGGGTTACGAGCAGTACTTC. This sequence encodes CSVEREGYEQYF.

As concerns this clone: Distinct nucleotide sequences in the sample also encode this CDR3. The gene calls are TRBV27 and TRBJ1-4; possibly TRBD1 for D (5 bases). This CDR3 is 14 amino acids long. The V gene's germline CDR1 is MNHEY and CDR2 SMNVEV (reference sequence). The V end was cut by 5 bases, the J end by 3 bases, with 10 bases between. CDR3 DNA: TGTGCCAGCAGTCTGCAGGGTGCTAATGAAAAACTGTTTTTT. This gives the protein CASSLQGANEKLFF. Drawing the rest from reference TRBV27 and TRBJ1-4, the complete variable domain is EAQVTQNPRYLITVTGKKLTVTCSQNMNHEYMSWYRQDPGLGLRQIYYSMNVEVTDKGDVPEGYKVSRKEKRNFPLILESPSPNQTSLYFCASSLQGANEKLFFGSGTQLSVL.

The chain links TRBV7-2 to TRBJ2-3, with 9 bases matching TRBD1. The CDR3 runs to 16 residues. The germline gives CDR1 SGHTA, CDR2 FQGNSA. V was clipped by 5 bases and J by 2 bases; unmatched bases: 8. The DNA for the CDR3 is TGTGCCAGCAGCCTCCAGACAGGGGGATACACAGATACGCAGTATTTT. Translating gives CASSLQTGGYTDTQYF.

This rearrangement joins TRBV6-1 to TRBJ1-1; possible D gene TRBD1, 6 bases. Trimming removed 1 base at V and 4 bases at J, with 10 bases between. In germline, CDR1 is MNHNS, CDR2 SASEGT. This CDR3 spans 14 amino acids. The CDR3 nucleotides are TGTGCCAGCAGTGAAGACAGGGAGGGCACTGAAGCTTTCTTT. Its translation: CASSEDREGTEAFF.

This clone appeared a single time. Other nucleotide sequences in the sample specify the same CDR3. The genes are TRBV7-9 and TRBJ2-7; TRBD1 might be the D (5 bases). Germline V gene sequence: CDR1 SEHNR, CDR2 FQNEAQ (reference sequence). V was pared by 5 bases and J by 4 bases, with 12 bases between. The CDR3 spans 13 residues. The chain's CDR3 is CASSGQGGYEQYF. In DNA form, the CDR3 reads TGTGCCAGCAGCGGGCAGGGTGGGTACGAGCAGTACTTC. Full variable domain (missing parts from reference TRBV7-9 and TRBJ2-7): DTGVSQNPRHKITKRGQNVTFRCDPISEHNRLYWYRQTLGQGPEFLTYFQNEAQLEKSRLLSDRFSAERPKGSFSTLEIQRTEQGDSAMYLCASSGQGGYEQYFGPGTRLTVT.